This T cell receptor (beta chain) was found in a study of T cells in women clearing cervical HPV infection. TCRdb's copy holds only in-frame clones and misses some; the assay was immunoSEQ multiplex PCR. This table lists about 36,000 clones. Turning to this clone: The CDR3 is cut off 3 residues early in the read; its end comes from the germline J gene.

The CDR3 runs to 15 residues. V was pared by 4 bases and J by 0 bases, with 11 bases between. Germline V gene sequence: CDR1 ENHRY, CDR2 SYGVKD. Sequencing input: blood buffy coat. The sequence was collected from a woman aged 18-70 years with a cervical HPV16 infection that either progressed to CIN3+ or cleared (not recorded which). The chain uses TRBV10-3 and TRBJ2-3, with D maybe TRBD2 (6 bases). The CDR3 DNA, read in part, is TGTGCCATCAGTGGCCCCGGGACTAGCACAGATACG. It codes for CAISGPGTSTDT. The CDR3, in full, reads CAISGPGTSTDTQYF.